The present T cell receptor beta chain was sequenced within a study of cytomegalovirus exposure and HLA in healthy donors. The assay was immunoSEQ multiplex PCR, and TCRdb's table has in-frame clones only and misses some. Among approximately 300,000 clones listed, roughly 88% were seen once. CDR1 is SGHNT, CDR2 YYREEE, per germline (reference sequence). The V end lost 1 base, the J end lost 4 bases, and 11 bases lay between the germline ends. The CDR3 is 14 residues long. The TCR comes from a woman aged 18-29 years in good health and CMV-seronegative. The sample comprised PBMCs. The V call is TRBV5-4, the J call TRBJ1-2; TRBD1 might be the D (5 bases). CDR3 sequence: CASSLPGDGYGYTF. The CDR3 DNA reads as TGTGCCAGCAGCTTGCCGGGGGACGGCTATGGCTACACCTTC. Filled out from reference TRBV5-4 and TRBJ1-2, the complete variable domain reads ETGVTQSPTHLIKTRGQQVTLRCSSQSGHNTVSWYQQALGQGPQFIFQYYREEENGRGNFPPRFSGLQFPNYSSELNVNALELDDSALYLCASSLPGDGYGYTFGSGTRLTVV.